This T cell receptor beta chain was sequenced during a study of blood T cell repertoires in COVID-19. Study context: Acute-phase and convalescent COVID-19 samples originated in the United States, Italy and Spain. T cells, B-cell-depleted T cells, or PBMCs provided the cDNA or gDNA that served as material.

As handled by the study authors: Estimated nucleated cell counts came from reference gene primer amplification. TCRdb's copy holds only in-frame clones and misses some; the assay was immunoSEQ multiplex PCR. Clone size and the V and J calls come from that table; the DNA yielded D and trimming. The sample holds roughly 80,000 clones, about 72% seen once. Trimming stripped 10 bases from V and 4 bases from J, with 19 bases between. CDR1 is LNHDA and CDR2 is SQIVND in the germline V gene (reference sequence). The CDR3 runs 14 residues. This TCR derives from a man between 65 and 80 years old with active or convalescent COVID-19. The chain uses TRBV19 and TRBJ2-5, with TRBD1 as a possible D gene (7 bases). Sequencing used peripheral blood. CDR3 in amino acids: CATTPSGGRETQYF. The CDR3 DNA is TGTGCCACCACCCCCTCAGGGGGGAGAGAGACCCAGTACTTC.